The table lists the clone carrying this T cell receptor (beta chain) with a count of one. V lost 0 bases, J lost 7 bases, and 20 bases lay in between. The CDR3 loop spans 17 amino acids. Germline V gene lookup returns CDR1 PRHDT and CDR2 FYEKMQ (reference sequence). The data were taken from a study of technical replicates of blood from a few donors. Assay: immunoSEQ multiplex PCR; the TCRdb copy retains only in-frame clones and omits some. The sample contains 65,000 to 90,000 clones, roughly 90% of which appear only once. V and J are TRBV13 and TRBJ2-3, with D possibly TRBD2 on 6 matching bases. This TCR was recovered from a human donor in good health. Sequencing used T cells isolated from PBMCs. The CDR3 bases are TGTGCCAGCAGCTTAGGCCGTGGGGGGAACCGACGATATACGCAGTATTTT. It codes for CASSLGRGGNRRYTQYF.